This TCR beta chain was identified during a study of T cell repertoires in cytomegalovirus infection. This clonotype was seen at least ten times. Germline CDR1 reads LNHDA; CDR2 reads SQIVND (reference sequence). V lost 7 bases and J lost 4; bases outside the gene matches: 7. CDR3 length: 14 residues. Via MiXCR, TCRdb re-called the reads, giving one row per CDR3 protein. The sample yields 200,000 to 300,000 distinct CDR3 sequences, about 13% seen once. The specimen sequenced was PBMCs. This chain joins TRBV19 and TRBJ1-1, with 9 bases identical to TRBD1. The TCR sequence derives from a human donor in good health (CMV status not recorded). Some clones in this sample may be carry-over from other donors' samples. The CDR3 DNA reads TGTGCCAGTATTAGTCCGGGACAGGGCACTGAAGCTTTCTTT. Protein sequence: CASISPGQGTEAFF.